This T cell receptor beta chain was recorded in a study of blood T cell repertoires in COVID-19. Looking at the study overall: COVID-19 samples from acute and convalescent phases originated in the United States, Italy and Spain.

Patients at the Seattle site were enrolled during active infection and followed longitudinally. Authors' methods: Reference gene primer amplification gave estimated nucleated cell counts. Sequenced by immunoSEQ multiplex PCR; TCRdb stores in-frame clones only, minus some. V, J and clone size derive from that table, while D and trimming were established from the DNA sequence. The table includes some 300,000 clones, 75% to 90% detected once. This receptor was taken from a woman aged 70-85 years with COVID-19, enrolled during active disease. Sequences were obtained from peripheral blood.

CDR3 sequence reads: CASTRLTGAYGYTF. The CDR3 DNA follows: TGTGCCAGCACCAGACTCACAGGCGCCTATGGCTACACCTTC. The rearrangement joins TRBV6-5 to TRBJ1-2, with D possibly TRBD1 on 5 matching bases. The CDR3 length is 14 residues. The germline V gene encodes CDR1 MNHEY and CDR2 SVGAGI. Trimming left V 7 bases short and J 4 bases short, with 16 bases between.